Presented here are 2 T cell receptor beta chains from one specimen sequenced in a study of shared clonotypes between healthy human individuals. Method: immunoSEQ multiplex PCR; TCRdb's copy keeps in-frame clones and lacks some. Here the sample spans fewer than 800,000 clones, about 90% being singletons. CD8 cells classed as naive were CD45RO-negative and positively selected for CCR7, excluding terminally differentiated effector memory CD45RA+ cells. The sequenced sample consisted of naive CD8+ T cells sorted from blood. The origin of the receptors is a man aged 30-40 years in good health.

This chain joins TRBV7-9 and TRBJ1-5; D uncertain. Per germline, CDR1 SEHNR and CDR2 FQNEAQ (reference sequence). The CDR3 loop spans 13 amino acids. Trimming took off 1 base at V and 5 bases at J, with 6 bases between the two ends. The CDR3, as DNA: TGTGCCAGCAGCTTAGGGTCGGATCAGCCCCAGCATTTT. Translated: CASSLGSDQPQHF.

The V call is TRBV28, the J call TRBJ2-7; D perhaps matches TRBD2 (5 bases). V was clipped by 5 bases and J by 7 bases, with 18 bases between them. This CDR3 region has 14 residues. In germline, CDR1 is MDHEN, CDR2 SYDVKM. CDR3 residues: CASSPRVGIEEQYF. CDR3 sequence (DNA): TGTGCCAGCAGTCCCCGGGTCGGGATTGAAGAGCAGTACTTC. Drawing the rest from reference TRBV28 and TRBJ2-7, the complete variable domain is DVKVTQSSRYLVKRTGEKVFLECVQDMDHENMFWYRQDPGLGLRLIYFSYDVKMKEKGDIPEGYSVSREKKERFSLILESASTNQTSMYLCASSPRVGIEEQYFGPGTRLTVT.